These 29 T cell receptor beta chains share one sample of origin, sequenced in a study of T cells in Graves' hyperthyroidism and ophthalmopathy (dated by TCRdb to between 2017 and 2020). Library preparation used multiplex PCR. Sequenced using an Illumina HiSeq 2000. The TCR beta CDR3 regions were amplified from the RNA transcripts. A first-round RT-PCR of the TCR CDR3 used the HTBI primer set with the Qiagen OneStep RT-PCR kit. TCRdb applied fastp at Q25 and MiXCR to the public reads, then kept only in-frame beta chains. CDR3 protein duplicates are merged, each entry listing the most common genes and DNA. The sample table contains fewer than 350,000 distinct CDR3 sequences; only one count was recorded for approximately 14% of them. Of the sample, about 33% falls within the top ten clones. Material for sequencing was blood. The receptors shown here come from a woman aged 50 to 60 with Graves' hyperthyroidism that later progressed to Graves' ophthalmopathy.

This clonotype was detected a few times. The gene calls are TRBV9 and TRBJ2-1; D ambiguous. V lost 0 bases, J lost 6 bases, and 13 bases lay in between. Germline CDR1 and CDR2: SGDLS and YYNGEE. The CDR3 consists of 15 residues. DNA for the CDR3: TGTGCCAGCAGCGTAGAAGGGAACGGTGGCAATGAGCAGTTCTTC. Protein sequence: CASSVEGNGGNEQFF.

This clonotype was picked up many times. The chain uses TRBV15 and TRBJ2-7; TRBD2 might be the D (5 bases). V lost 0 bases and J 6 bases, leaving 12 bases between the germline ends. The CDR3 consists of 14 residues. In germline, CDR1 is LNHNV, CDR2 YYDKDF (reference sequence). CDR3 in DNA: TGTGCCACCAGCAGAGATCGGGGTCTGGGCGAGCAGTACTTC. Its protein is CATSRDRGLGEQYF.

This rearrangement joins TRBV27 to TRBJ2-3, with D perhaps matching TRBD1 or TRBD2 (5 bases each). Germline lookup yields CDR1 MNHEY and CDR2 SMNVEV (reference sequence). V lost 2 bases and J lost 10, with 7 bases in between. The CDR3 runs to 11 residues. CDR3 loop: CASSLGGPQYF. The CDR3, as DNA: TGTGCCAGCAGTTTAGGGGGTCCGCAGTATTTT.

The chain couples TRBV6-6 to TRBJ1-3; the D is unclear. Trimming took off 1 base at V and 0 bases at J, with 10 bases between the two ends. The germline gives CDR1 MNHNY, CDR2 SVGAGI (reference sequence). This CDR3 has 16 amino acids. CDR3 loop: CASSYLRQFSGNTIYF. Here the CDR3 DNA reads TGTGCCAGCAGTTACTTGCGGCAATTCTCTGGAAACACCATATATTTT.

This clonotype was counted many times. The chain is built from TRBV11-2 and TRBJ2-7; 10 positions match TRBD2. The V gene end was trimmed by 3 bases and the J gene end by 2 bases; junction bases not matched to a gene: 4. CDR1 is SGHAT, CDR2 FQNNGV, per germline. The CDR3 runs 15 residues. Written as DNA, the CDR3 is TGTGCCAGCAGCTTTGGACTAGCGGTAACCTACGAGCAGTACTTC. It translates to CASSFGLAVTYEQYF.

Many counts were recorded for this clonotype. The chain joins TRBV20-1 to TRBJ2-1; D assignment may be TRBD1 or TRBD2 (6 bases each). V lost 7 bases and J 0 bases, leaving 16 bases between the germline ends. Germline V gene data show CDR1 as DFQATT and CDR2 as SNEGSKA (reference sequence). The CDR3 is 15 residues long. The CDR3 spells CSEGGPASSYNEQFF. In nucleotides, the CDR3 is TGCAGTGAGGGGGGCCCGGCGAGCTCCTACAATGAGCAGTTCTTC.

This clonotype was counted at least ten times. This clone may be a read error of a much larger clone one base away. The DNA of the CDR3 is TGTGCCAGCAGCGTACCGGGACGGTCCTACAAGCAGTACTTC. The encoded protein is CASSVPGRSYKQYF. The rearrangement joins TRBV11-2 to TRBJ2-7; D may match TRBD1 or TRBD2 (5 bases each). Germline V gene lookup returns CDR1 SGHAT and CDR2 FQNNGV. This CDR3 comprises 14 residues.

The rearrangement links TRBV5-8 to TRBJ2-2; a weak D match, TRBD2 (5 bases). The CDR3 has 15 residues. Germline CDR1 SGHTS, CDR2 YDEGEE. Trimming removed 4 bases from V and 4 bases from J, with 14 bases in between. DNA for the CDR3: TGTGCCAGCAGCCCCCCGGGAAGATTCACCGGGGAGCTGTTTTTT. Its translation is CASSPPGRFTGELFF.

This clonotype has at least ten counts. The chain's CDR3 is CASNGPLYEQYF. CDR3 nucleotide sequence: TGCGCCAGCAATGGGCCCCTCTACGAGCAGTACTTC. The chain couples TRBV5-1 to TRBJ2-7; no firm D call. The CDR3 spans 12 residues. The germline V and J ends were trimmed by 6 bases and 3 bases, with 10 bases remaining between them. CDR1 and CDR2 from the germline V gene are SGHRS and YFSETQ.

In this sample, this clonotype turned up many times. The chain joins TRBV27 to TRBJ2-5, with D maybe TRBD1 (5 bases). The CDR3 covers 14 residues. Trimming removed 7 bases from V and 5 bases from J, with 17 bases in between. In germline, CDR1 is MNHEY, CDR2 SMNVEV (reference sequence). For the CDR3, the DNA is TGTGCCAGCAAAAAGGACATAGGGCTGGAGACCCAGTACTTC. This encodes CASKKDIGLETQYF.

This chain connects TRBV6-2 or TRBV6-3 to TRBJ2-3; no clear D gene. Trimming removed 0 bases at V and 5 bases at J, with 15 bases between. The CDR3 has 16 residues. Germline-derived CDR1 and CDR2 are MNHEY and SVGEGT. The CDR3 reads CASSYSSPSWGDTQYF. In nucleotides, the CDR3 is TGTGCCAGCAGTTACTCGAGCCCCAGCTGGGGAGATACGCAGTATTTT.

This clonotype was seen many times. The chain couples TRBV20-1 to TRBJ2-2, with 13 bases aligning to TRBD2. The CDR3 has 17 amino acids. The J segment lost 2 bases and the V segment lost 5 bases, leaving 8 bases of the junction unmatched. Looked up from germline, CDR1 is DFQATT and CDR2 is SNEGSKA (reference sequence). CDR3 sequence (DNA): TGCAGTGCTTCTTGGACTAGCGGGAGAGGTAACACCGGGGAGCTGTTTTTT. It specifies CSASWTSGRGNTGELFF.

This clonotype was counted between two and nine times. The J gene is TRBJ2-6, the V gene TRBV6-1; D gene ambiguous. Germline CDR1 MNHNS, CDR2 SASEGT. V was cut by 2 bases and J by 0 bases, with 5 bases left in between. This CDR3 is 15 amino acids long. The CDR3 coding sequence is TGTGCCAGCAGTGAATTTGTCTCTGGGGCCAACGTCCTGACTTTC. This codes for CASSEFVSGANVLTF.

This clonotype was observed many times. This sequence joins TRBV5-8 and TRBJ2-7; D call uncertain. Germline CDR1 and CDR2: SGHTS and YDEGEE. V was shortened by 1 base and J by 7 bases, with 18 bases between the two germline ends. CDR3 length equals 15 residues. For the CDR3, the DNA is TGTGCCAGCAGCTTGCAAGGGAAGGCCCCCGGGGAGCAGTACTTC. Translation gives CASSLQGKAPGEQYF.

This clonotype was counted between two and nine times. Germline is not matched at one junction end, which may reflect a read error. V and J are TRBV4-1 and TRBJ2-7; D is perhaps TRBD1 or TRBD2 (5 bases each). Germline-derived CDR1 and CDR2 are MGHRA and YSYEKL. This CDR3 has 15 residues. This chain's CDR3 is CASSQGEAAPYEQYF. CDR3 DNA sequence: TGCGCCAGCAGTCAAGGGGAAGCGGCCCCCTACGAGCAGTACTTC.

This chain uses TRBV11-2 with TRBJ2-1; 8 nucleotides line up with TRBD2. V dropped 5 bases and J dropped 5; count of bases not matched to a gene: 11. Germline CDR1 SGHAT, CDR2 FQNNGV. CDR3 length: 16 residues. This CDR3 reads CASSMIPGLGNNEQFF. As DNA, the CDR3 is TGTGCCAGCAGCATGATACCGGGACTAGGAAACAATGAGCAGTTCTTC. Full variable domain (rest looked up from reference TRBV11-2 and TRBJ2-1): EAGVAQSPRYKIIEKRQSVAFWCNPISGHATLYWYQQILGQGPKLLIQFQNNGVVDDSQLPKDRFSAERLKGVDSTLKIQPAKLEDSAVYLCASSMIPGLGNNEQFFGPGTRLTVL.

This clonotype was detected only a few times. The genes are TRBV18 and TRBJ2-7; 10 positions match TRBD2. Germline assignment: CDR1 KGHSH and CDR2 LQKENI. J lost 7 bases, V lost 1 base, and 7 bases had no gene match. This CDR3 spans 15 amino acids. The CDR3 DNA reads as TGTGCCAGCTCACCACTAGCGGGAGGAAGTGGGGAGCAGTACTTC. Protein: CASSPLAGGSGEQYF.

As to this clonotype: A much larger clone differs by one base, so this may be a read error. The chain employs TRBV7-9 and TRBJ1-2; D uncertain. The CDR3 consists of 12 residues. Germline V lookup: CDR1 SEHNR, CDR2 FQNEAQ (reference sequence). The CDR3 region has the DNA TGTACCAGCAGCTTGACAACTAATGGCTACACCTTC. It yields the protein CTSSLTTNGYTF.

This clonotype was found many times. The rearrangement joins TRBV18 to TRBJ2-7; 7 bases map to TRBD1. CDR3 length: 15 amino acids. V lost 3 bases to trimming and J lost 1 base; unmatched junction nucleotides: 6. CDR1 is KGHSH and CDR2 is LQKENI in the germline V gene. CDR3 bases: TGTGCCAGCTCACCGGGGACAGCGGAATCCTACGAGCAGTACTTC. Amino acid sequence: CASSPGTAESYEQYF.

The table lists this clonotype with a few counts. This CDR3 is CSAPVRGSAYEQYF. CDR3 bases: TGCAGTGCCCCTGTTAGAGGGTCTGCCTACGAGCAGTACTTC. The chain uses TRBV20-1 and TRBJ2-7, with D perhaps matching TRBD2 (5 bases). The V gene lost 6 bases and the J gene lost 2 bases, with 17 bases spanning the gap. The CDR3 has 14 residues. The V gene's germline CDR1 is DFQATT and CDR2 SNEGSKA (reference sequence).

This clonotype was observed many times. The rearrangement links TRBV6-2 or TRBV6-3 to TRBJ2-7, with 8 positions matching TRBD2. Germline CDR1 MNHEY, CDR2 SVGEGT. The CDR3 totals 15 residues. Losses at the gene ends were 6 bases for V and 2 bases for J; bases not matched to a gene: 9. The CDR3 here is CASSPLSGEAYEQYF. The CDR3 nucleotides are TGTGCCAGCAGCCCTCTTAGCGGGGAGGCCTACGAGCAGTACTTC.

This clonotype was counted between two and nine times. This rearrangement joins TRBV20-1 to TRBJ1-6; the D is unclear. The CDR3 length is 13 residues. The germline V and J ends were trimmed by 3 bases and 7 bases, with 10 bases remaining between them. Per the germline V gene, CDR1 is DFQATT and CDR2 is SNEGSKA (reference sequence). The CDR3 region is CSASKSQNSPLHF. The CDR3 region has the DNA TGCAGTGCTAGTAAATCCCAGAATTCACCCCTCCACTTT.

The chain recombines TRBV5-4 with TRBJ2-1, with 7 bases that match TRBD2. Germline V gene sequence: CDR1 SGHNT, CDR2 YYREEE (reference sequence). V lost 0 bases and J lost 4; bases outside the gene matches: 4. The CDR3 sequence is 15 residues long. The CDR3 DNA reads TGTGCCAGCAGCTTGGCCGCTAGCGGTTACAATGAGCAGTTCTTC. It yields the protein CASSLAASGYNEQFF.

This clonotype has a count of ten or more. The J gene is TRBJ2-5, the V gene TRBV6-1; a possible D gene is TRBD2 (6 bases). V was trimmed by 7 bases and J by 5 bases, leaving 17 bases between them. This CDR3 region has 14 residues. CDR1 and CDR2 from the germline V gene are MNHNS and SASEGT. The DNA of the CDR3 is TGTGCCAGCAAAGGAGGGTTGGCTTTGGAGACCCAGTACTTC. This encodes CASKGGLALETQYF.

There are many counts of this clonotype. J is TRBJ2-7 and V is TRBV18; TRBD1 aligns across 8 bases. Unmatched junction bases numbered 10, after V lost 4 bases and J lost 5 bases. Germline CDR1 reads KGHSH; CDR2 reads LQKENI. CDR3 length: 15 residues. The CDR3 protein is CASSLRGDRGDEQYF. The DNA of the CDR3 is TGTGCCAGCTCACTTCGGGGAGACAGGGGAGACGAGCAGTACTTC. The variable domain in full, completed from reference TRBV18 and TRBJ2-7, reads NAGVMQNPRHLVRRRGQEARLRCSPMKGHSHVYWYRQLPEEGLKFMVYLQKENIIDESGMPKERFSAEFPKEGPSILRIQQVVRGDSAAYFCASSLRGDRGDEQYFGPGTRLTVT.

This clonotype was observed at least ten times. The chain has TRBV25-1 and TRBJ2-3; D gene uncertain. V was cut by 3 bases and J by 5 bases, with 6 bases left in between. CDR1 and CDR2 (germline): MGHDK, SYGVNS. This CDR3 comprises 12 residues. The DNA of the CDR3 is TGTGCCAGCAGTGACCTCGAAGATACGCAGTATTTT. It yields the protein CASSDLEDTQYF.

This clonotype has just a few counts. This chain's CDR3 is CASSLAIFGFWGIDDRELFF. The CDR3 DNA sequence: TGTGCCAGCAGCTTGGCAATTTTCGGTTTTTGGGGCATCGACGACCGGGAGCTGTTTTTT. The J gene is TRBJ2-2, the V gene TRBV5-8; tentatively, D is TRBD1 (5 bases). Trimming stripped 0 bases from V and 9 bases from J, with 30 bases between. Germline values: CDR1 SGHTS, CDR2 YDEGEE. The CDR3 spans 20 residues.

The chain uses TRBV20-1 and TRBJ1-1, with a possible D match to TRBD1 (6 bases). V was cut by 0 bases and J by 4 bases, with 21 bases left in between. The CDR3 is 17 amino acids. The germline V gene encodes CDR1 DFQATT and CDR2 SNEGSKA (reference sequence). CDR3 sequence reads: CSARDLGGWGAATEAFF. The CDR3 bases are TGCAGTGCTAGAGATCTAGGGGGGTGGGGAGCGGCCACTGAAGCTTTCTTT.

This clonotype was seen ten or more times. The gene calls are TRBV7-8 and TRBJ1-2; 7 nucleotides agree with TRBD1. Germline CDR1 reads SGHVS; CDR2 reads FQNEAQ. This CDR3 contains 14 residues. V was pared by 5 bases and J by 8 bases, with 11 bases of the junction left unmatched. CDR3: CASSIGQVLRGYTF. CDR3 coding DNA: TGTGCCAGCAGCATCGGACAGGTCCTACGGGGCTACACCTTC.